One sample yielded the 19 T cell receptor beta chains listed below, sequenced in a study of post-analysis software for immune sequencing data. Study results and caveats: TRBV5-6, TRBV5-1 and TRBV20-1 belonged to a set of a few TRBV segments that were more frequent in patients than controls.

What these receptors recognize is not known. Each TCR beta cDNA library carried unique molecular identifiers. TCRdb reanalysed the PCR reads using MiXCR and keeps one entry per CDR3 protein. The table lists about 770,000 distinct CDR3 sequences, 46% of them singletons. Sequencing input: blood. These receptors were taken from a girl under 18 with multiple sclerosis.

This CDR3 is CASSQPWREVPETQYF. The CDR3 bases are TGTGCCAGCAGCCAGCCTTGGCGGGAGGTCCCAGAGACCCAGTACTTC. V and J are TRBV7-2 and TRBJ2-5, with 8 bases fitting TRBD2. The CDR3 is made up of 16 amino acids. Looked up from germline, CDR1 is SGHTA and CDR2 is FQGNSA. Unmatched junction bases numbered 12, after V lost 5 bases and J lost 4 bases.

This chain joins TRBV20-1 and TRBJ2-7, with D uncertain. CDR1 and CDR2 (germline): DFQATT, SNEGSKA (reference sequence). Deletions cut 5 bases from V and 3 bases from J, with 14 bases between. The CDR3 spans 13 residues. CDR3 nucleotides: TGCAGTGCTTTGCCGGCAGGTAACTACGAGCAGTACTTC. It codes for CSALPAGNYEQYF.

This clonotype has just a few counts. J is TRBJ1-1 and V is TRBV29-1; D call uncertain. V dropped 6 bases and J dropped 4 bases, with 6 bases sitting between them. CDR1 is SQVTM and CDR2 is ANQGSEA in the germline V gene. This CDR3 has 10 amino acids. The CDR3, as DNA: TGCAGCGTGACCGGCACTGAAGCTTTCTTT. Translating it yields CSVTGTEAFF.

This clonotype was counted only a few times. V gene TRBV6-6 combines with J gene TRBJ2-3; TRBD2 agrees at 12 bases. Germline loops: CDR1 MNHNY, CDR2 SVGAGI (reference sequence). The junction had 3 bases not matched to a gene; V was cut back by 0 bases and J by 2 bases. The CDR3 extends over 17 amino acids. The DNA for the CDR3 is TGTGCCAGCAGTTACTCTGGACTAGCGGGATCCACAGATACGCAGTATTTT. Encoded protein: CASSYSGLAGSTDTQYF.

The CDR3 sequence is CASRGSSTWETQFF. CDR3 nucleotide sequence: TGTGCCAGCCGGGGGTCTAGCACGTGGGAGACCCAGTTCTTC. V and J are TRBV28 and TRBJ2-1, with D maybe TRBD2 (6 bases). The V and J ends lost 8 bases and 13 bases respectively, with 24 bases between them. The CDR3 is 14 residues long. Per germline, CDR1 MDHEN and CDR2 SYDVKM.

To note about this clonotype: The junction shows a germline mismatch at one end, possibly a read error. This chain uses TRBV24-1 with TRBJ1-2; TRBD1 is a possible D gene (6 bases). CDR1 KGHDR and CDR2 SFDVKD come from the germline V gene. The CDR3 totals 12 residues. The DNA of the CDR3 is TGTGCCACCAGGGACGGGGGCTATGACTACACCTTC. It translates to CATRDGGYDYTF.

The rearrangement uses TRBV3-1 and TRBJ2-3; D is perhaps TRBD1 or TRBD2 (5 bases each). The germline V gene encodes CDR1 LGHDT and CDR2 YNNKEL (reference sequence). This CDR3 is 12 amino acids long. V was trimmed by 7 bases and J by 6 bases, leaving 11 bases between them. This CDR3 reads CASKSEGDTQYF. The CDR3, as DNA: TGTGCCAGCAAGAGCGAGGGGGATACGCAGTATTTT.

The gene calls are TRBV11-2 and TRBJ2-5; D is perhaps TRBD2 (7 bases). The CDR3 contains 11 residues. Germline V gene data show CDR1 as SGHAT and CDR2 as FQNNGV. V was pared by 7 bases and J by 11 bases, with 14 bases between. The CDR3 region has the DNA TGTGCCAGCACCCGAGGGGGGGAGCAGTACTTC. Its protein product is CASTRGGEQYF.

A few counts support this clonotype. The chain's CDR3 is CASSFTPPTDMNTEAFF. The CDR3 nucleotides read TGTGCCAGCAGTTTTACCCCTCCGACAGATATGAACACTGAAGCTTTCTTT. The V and J genes are TRBV28 and TRBJ1-1, with a weak D call TRBD1 (5 bases). V lost 3 bases, J lost 0 bases, and 17 bases lay in between. There are 17 residues in the CDR3. Germline lookup yields CDR1 MDHEN and CDR2 SYDVKM.

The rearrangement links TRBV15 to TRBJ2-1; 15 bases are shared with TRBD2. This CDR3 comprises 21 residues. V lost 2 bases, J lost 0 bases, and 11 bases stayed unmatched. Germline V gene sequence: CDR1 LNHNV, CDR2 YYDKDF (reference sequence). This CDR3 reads CATSRPWTSGRDPYSYNEQFF. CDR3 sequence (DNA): TGTGCCACCAGCAGACCCTGGACTAGCGGGAGGGACCCGTACTCCTACAATGAGCAGTTCTTC.

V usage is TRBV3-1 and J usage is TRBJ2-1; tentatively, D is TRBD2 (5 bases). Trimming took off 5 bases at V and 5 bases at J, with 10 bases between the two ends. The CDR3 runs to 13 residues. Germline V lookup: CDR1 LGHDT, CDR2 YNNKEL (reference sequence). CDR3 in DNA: TGTGCCAGCAGCGCGAGGGTTCACAATGAGCAGTTCTTC. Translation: CASSARVHNEQFF.

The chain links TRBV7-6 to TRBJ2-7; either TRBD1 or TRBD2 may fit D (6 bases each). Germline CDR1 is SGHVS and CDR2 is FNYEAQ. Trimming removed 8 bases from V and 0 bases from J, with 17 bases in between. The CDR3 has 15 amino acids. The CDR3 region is CASASYRGASYEQYF. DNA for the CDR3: TGTGCCAGCGCTAGTTATAGGGGGGCCTCCTACGAGCAGTACTTC. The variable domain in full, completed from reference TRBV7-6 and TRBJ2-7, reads GAGVSQSPRYKVTKRGQDVALRCDPISGHVSLYWYRQALGQGPEFLTYFNYEAQQDKSGLPNDRFSAERPEGSISTLTIQRTEQRDSAMYRCASASYRGASYEQYFGPGTRLTVT.

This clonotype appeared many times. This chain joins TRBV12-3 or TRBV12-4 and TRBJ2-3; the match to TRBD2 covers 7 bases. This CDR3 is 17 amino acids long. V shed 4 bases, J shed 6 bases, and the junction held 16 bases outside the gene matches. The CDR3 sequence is CASSSPGERDPKDTQYF. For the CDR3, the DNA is TGTGCCAGCAGTTCCCCGGGGGAGCGGGACCCTAAGGATACGCAGTATTTT.

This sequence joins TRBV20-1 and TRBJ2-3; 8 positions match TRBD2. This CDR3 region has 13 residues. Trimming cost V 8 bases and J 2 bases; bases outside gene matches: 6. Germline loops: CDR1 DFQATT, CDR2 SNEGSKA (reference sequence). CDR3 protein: CSLAGRLTDTQYF. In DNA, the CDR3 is TGCAGTTTAGCGGGACGACTCACAGATACGCAGTATTTT.

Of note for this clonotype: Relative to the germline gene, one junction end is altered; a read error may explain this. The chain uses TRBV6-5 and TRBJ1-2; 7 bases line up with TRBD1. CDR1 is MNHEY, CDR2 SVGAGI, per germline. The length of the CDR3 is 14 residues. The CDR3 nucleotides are TGTGCCAGCAGCTACTCCCAGGGGGGCTATGGCTACACCTTC. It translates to CASSYSQGGYGYTF.

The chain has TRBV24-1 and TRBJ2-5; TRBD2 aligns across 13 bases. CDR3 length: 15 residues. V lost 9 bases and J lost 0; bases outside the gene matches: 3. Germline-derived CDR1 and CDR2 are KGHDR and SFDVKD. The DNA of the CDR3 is TGTGCCACCCGCGGACTAGCGGGGGACCAAGAGACCCAGTACTTC. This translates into CATRGLAGDQETQYF.

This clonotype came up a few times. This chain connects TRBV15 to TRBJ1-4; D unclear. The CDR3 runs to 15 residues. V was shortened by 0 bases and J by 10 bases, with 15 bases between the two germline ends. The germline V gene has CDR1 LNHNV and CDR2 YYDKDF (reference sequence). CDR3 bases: TGTGCCACCAGCAGAGATGCCCCCCCCGAGTCAAAACTGTTTTTT. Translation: CATSRDAPPESKLFF.

This chain's CDR3 is CASSPLGADDFKNIQYF. DNA for the CDR3: TGTGCCAGCAGTCCCCTGGGAGCGGATGACTTCAAAAACATTCAGTACTTC. This rearrangement joins TRBV6-1 to TRBJ2-4; maybe TRBD2 (5 bases). Trimming pared 5 bases from V and 3 bases from J, leaving 20 bases between. This CDR3 is 17 amino acids long. Per germline, CDR1 MNHNS and CDR2 SASEGT.

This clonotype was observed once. This CDR3 is CASLRGENKKLFF. The CDR3 DNA reads as TGTGCCAGCCTACGGGGGGAAAATAAAAAACTGTTTTTT. V usage is TRBV7-9 and J usage is TRBJ1-4, with a tentative D call TRBD1 (5 bases). The germline V gene encodes CDR1 SEHNR and CDR2 FQNEAQ (reference sequence). CDR3 length: 13 amino acids. V was shortened by 8 bases and J by 9 bases, with 16 bases between the two germline ends. The whole variable domain, remainder taken from reference TRBV7-9 and TRBJ1-4, is DTGVSQNPRHKITKRGQNVTFRCDPISEHNRLYWYRQTLGQGPEFLTYFQNEAQLEKSRLLSDRFSAERPKGSFSTLEIQRTEQGDSAMYLCASLRGENKKLFFGSGTQLSVL.